This TCR beta chain was observed in a study of blood T cells in healthy people across ages. The length of the CDR3 is 15 residues. CDR1 is MNHEY, CDR2 SVGEGT, per germline. Trimming at V came to 5 bases and at J to 4 bases, leaving 10 bases not matched to a gene. This clonotype was observed a few times. Using a J-beta primer mix together with a sample-barcoded 5' primer, a second PCR was run for about 6 to 12 cycles. Paired-end reads containing CDR3 totaled no fewer than 3 million for each sample. TCRdb redid the calling of the 5' RACE reads with MiXCR, one entry per CDR3 protein. The data hold around 820,000 distinct CDR3 sequences, with approximately 25% observed a single time. This same sample was also part of a study on T cells of mothers and their children. According to that study: In cDNA synthesis, all of the extracted RNA was used at approximately 1.4 ug per 15 ul. Pairs that are related and pairs that are unrelated have TCR recombination output shaped similarly by thymic selection.

Specimen: blood. This chain joins TRBV6-2 or TRBV6-3 and TRBJ2-7, with 8 bases aligning to TRBD1. This receptor was identified in a boy aged 5-17 years in good health. CDR3 region: CASSQSGTGLYEQYF. CDR3 sequence (DNA): TGTGCCAGCAGTCAATCCGGGACAGGACTTTACGAGCAGTACTTC.